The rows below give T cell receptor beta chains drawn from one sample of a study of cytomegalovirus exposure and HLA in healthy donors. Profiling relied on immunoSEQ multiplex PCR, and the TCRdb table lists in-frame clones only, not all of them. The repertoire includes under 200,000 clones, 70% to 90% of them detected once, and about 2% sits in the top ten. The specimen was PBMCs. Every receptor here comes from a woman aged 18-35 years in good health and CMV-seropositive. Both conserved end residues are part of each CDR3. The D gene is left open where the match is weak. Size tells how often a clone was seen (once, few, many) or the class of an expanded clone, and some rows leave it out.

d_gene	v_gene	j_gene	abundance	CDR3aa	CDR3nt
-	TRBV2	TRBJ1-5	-	CASSVALDQPQHF	TGTGCCAGCAGCGTAGCTCTAGATCAGCCCCAGCATTTT
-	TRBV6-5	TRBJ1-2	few	CASSSTFNYGYTF	TGTGCCAGCAGTTCAACATTTAACTATGGCTACACCTTC
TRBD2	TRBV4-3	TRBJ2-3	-	CASSLQRGSIDTQYF	TGCGCCAGCAGCCTACAGCGGGGGTCGATAGATACGCAGTATTTT
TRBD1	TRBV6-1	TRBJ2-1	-	CASSDRQGAKGNEQFF	TGTGCCAGCAGTGATCGACAGGGGGCGAAGGGGAATGAGCAGTTCTTC
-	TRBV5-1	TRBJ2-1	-	CASSVRATGVYEQFF	TGCGCCAGCAGCGTCCGGGCCACAGGTGTATATGAGCAGTTCTTC
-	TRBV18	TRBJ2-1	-	CASSPRSQNYNEQFF	TGTGCCAGCTCACCACGCTCTCAGAACTACAATGAGCAGTTCTTC
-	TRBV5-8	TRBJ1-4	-	CASSRGSTTNEKLFF	TGTGCCAGCAGCAGGGGGAGTACAACTAATGAAAAACTGTTTTTT
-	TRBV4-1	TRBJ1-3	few	CASSPNPDSDPGNTIYF	TGCGCCAGCAGCCCGAATCCCGACTCCGACCCTGGAAACACCATATATTTT
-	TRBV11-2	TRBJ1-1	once	CASSLDWAGVGEAFF	TGTGCCAGCAGCTTAGATTGGGCGGGGGTCGGTGAAGCTTTCTTT
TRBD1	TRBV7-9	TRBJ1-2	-	CASSSNRDRRDVYTF	TGTGCCAGCAGCTCGAACCGGGACAGGAGGGACGTCTACACCTTC
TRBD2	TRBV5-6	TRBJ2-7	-	CASSPRTSGSTYEQYF	TGTGCCAGCAGCCCGCGGACTAGCGGGTCCACCTACGAGCAGTACTTC
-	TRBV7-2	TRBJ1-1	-	CASSLFGLEAFF	TGTGCCAGCAGCTTATTTGGCTTAGAAGCTTTCTTT
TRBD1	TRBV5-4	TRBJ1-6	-	CASSPQGAGQGGSPLHF	TGTGCCAGCAGCCCACAAGGAGCGGGACAGGGAGGATCACCCCTCCACTTT
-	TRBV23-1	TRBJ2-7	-	CASSHKNKQAETYEQYF	TGCGCCAGCAGTCACAAGAACAAACAGGCCGAAACCTACGAGCAGTACTTC
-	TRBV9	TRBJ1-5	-	CASSVVTGNQPQHF	TGTGCCAGCAGCGTAGTTACAGGCAATCAGCCCCAGCATTTT
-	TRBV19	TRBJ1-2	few	CASSLHFGADYGYTF	TGTGCCAGTAGTCTCCATTTTGGGGCTGACTATGGCTACACCTTC
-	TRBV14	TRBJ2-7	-	CASSQKKIRGTYEQYF	TGTGCCAGCAGCCAAAAAAAAATTAGGGGCACCTACGAGCAGTACTTC
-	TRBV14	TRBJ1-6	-	CASSQGRENSPLHF	TGTGCCAGCAGCCAGGGACGGGAGAATTCACCCCTCCACTTT
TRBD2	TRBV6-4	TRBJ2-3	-	CASSSTSGSTDTQYF	TGTGCCAGCAGCTCAACTAGCGGGAGCACAGATACGCAGTATTTT
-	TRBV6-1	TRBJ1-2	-	CASSRDSKNYGYTF	TGTGCCAGCAGTCGCGACAGCAAAAACTATGGCTACACCTTC
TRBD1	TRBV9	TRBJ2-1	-	CASSLQGDSYNEQFF	TGTGCCAGCAGCCTTCAGGGGGACTCCTACAATGAGCAGTTCTTC
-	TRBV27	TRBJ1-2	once	CASMKGQGVSGYTF	TGTGCCAGCATGAAGGGTCAAGGGGTATCTGGCTACACCTTC
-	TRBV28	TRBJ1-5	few	CASSTNRLNNQPQHF	TGTGCCAGCAGTACGAACAGGTTAAACAATCAGCCCCAGCATTTT
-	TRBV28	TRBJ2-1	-	CASSLFFWGQGPNNEQFF	TGTGCCAGCAGTTTATTCTTTTGGGGACAAGGGCCGAACAATGAGCAGTTCTTC
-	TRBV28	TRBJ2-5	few	CASGPGGDETQYF	TGTGCCAGCGGGCCAGGCGGGGACGAGACCCAGTACTTC
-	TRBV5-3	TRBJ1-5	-	CARSLVSESQPQHF	TGTGCCAGAAGCTTGGTCTCTGAGAGTCAGCCCCAGCATTTT
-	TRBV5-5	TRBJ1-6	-	CASSLVGGALHF	TGTGCCAGCAGTTTGGTAGGGGGGGCCCTCCACTTT
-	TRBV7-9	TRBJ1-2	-	CASSYGYQGGYTF	TGTGCCAGCAGCTATGGATATCAGGGTGGCTACACCTTC
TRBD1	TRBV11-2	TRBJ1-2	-	CASSFRGLGYTF	TGTGCCAGCAGCTTCAGGGGGCTTGGCTACACCTTC
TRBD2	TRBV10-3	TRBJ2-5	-	CAISDSGLAGGQETQYF	TGTGCCATCAGCGACTCGGGACTAGCGGGGGGGCAAGAGACCCAGTACTTC
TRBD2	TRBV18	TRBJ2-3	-	CASSPLPGLAGGNTQYF	TGTGCCAGCTCACCTTTACCGGGACTAGCGGGGGGAAATACGCAGTATTTT
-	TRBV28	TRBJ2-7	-	CASTPGSYEQYF	TGTGCCAGCACTCCGGGCTCCTACGAGCAGTACTTC
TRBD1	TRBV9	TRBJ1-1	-	CASSASQDRVNTEAFF	TGTGCCAGCAGCGCGAGTCAGGACAGGGTGAACACTGAAGCTTTCTTT
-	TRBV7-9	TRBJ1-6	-	CASAARAYSPLHF	TGTGCCAGCGCGGCCAGGGCTTATTCACCCCTCCACTTT
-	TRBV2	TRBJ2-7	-	CASTVSSYRGTTRDYYEQYF	TGTGCCAGCACGGTTTCTTCGTATCGTGGGACAACGAGAGATTATTACGAGCAGTACTTC
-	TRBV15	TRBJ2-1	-	CATTTGHYNEQFF	TGTGCCACCACCACAGGGCACTACAATGAGCAGTTCTTC
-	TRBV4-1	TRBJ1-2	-	CASSLAVSSNYGYTF	TGCGCCAGCAGCCTCGCCGTCAGTTCAAACTATGGCTACACCTTC
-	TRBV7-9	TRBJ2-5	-	CASSSVPGFETQYF	TGTGCCAGCAGCTCTGTTCCAGGGTTTGAGACCCAGTACTTC
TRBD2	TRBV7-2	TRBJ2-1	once	CASSLELAGGMLDEQFF	TGTGCCAGCAGCTTAGAATTAGCGGGGGGTATGTTGGATGAGCAGTTCTTC
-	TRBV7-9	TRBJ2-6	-	CASSLLSGRGYSGANVLTF	TGTGCCAGCAGCTTATTGTCAGGCAGGGGATACTCTGGGGCCAACGTCCTGACTTTC
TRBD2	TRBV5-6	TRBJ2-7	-	CASSWGTSGSSYEQYF	TGTGCCAGCAGCTGGGGGACTAGCGGGAGCTCCTACGAGCAGTACTTC
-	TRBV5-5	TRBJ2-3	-	CASSLLDTQYF	TGTGCCAGCAGCTTGCTAGATACGCAGTATTTT
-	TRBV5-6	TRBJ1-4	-	CASSASLWEKLFF	TGTGCCAGCAGCGCTAGTCTATGGGAAAAACTGTTTTTT
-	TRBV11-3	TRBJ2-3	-	CASSRRGTQGADTQYF	TGTGCCAGCAGCCGACGGGGGACCCAAGGGGCAGATACGCAGTATTTT
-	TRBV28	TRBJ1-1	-	CASSLLMANTEAFF	TGTGCCAGCAGTTTATTGATGGCGAACACTGAAGCTTTCTTT
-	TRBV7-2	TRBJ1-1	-	CASSLVEDREAFF	TGTGCCAGCAGCTTAGTCGAGGACAGAGAAGCTTTCTTT
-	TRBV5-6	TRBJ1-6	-	CASSLVQGSTPLHF	TGTGCCAGCAGCTTGGTGCAGGGTAGTACACCCCTCCACTTT
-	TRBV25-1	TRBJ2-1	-	CASSDWGVRPEQFF	TGTGCCAGCAGTGATTGGGGGGTAAGACCAGAGCAGTTCTTC
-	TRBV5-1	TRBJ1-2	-	CASSLDGQLGYGYTF	TGCGCCAGCAGCCTAGACGGACAGCTCGGCTATGGCTACACCTTC
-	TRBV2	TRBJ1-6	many	CAGHRSYNSPLHF	TGTGCCGGACACCGCTCCTATAATTCACCCCTCCACTTT
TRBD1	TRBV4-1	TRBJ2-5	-	CASRPTTGGAETQYF	TGCGCCAGCAGACCTACGACAGGGGGCGCTGAGACCCAGTACTTC
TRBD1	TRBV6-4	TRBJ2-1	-	CASSDSSGQGYNEQFF	TGTGCCAGCAGTGACTCATCGGGACAGGGTTACAATGAGCAGTTCTTC
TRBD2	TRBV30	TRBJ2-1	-	CAWSGAGEAYEQFF	TGTGCCTGGAGTGGGGCGGGGGAGGCATATGAGCAGTTCTTC
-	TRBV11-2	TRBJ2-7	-	CASSLVAAYEQYF	TGTGCCAGCAGCTTAGTGGCAGCCTACGAGCAGTACTTC
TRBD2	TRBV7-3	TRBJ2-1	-	CASSLQGRGGNNEQFF	TGTGCCAGCAGCTTACAAGGGCGGGGGGGAAACAATGAGCAGTTCTTC